This passage covers 10 T cell receptor beta chains from one sample sequenced in a study of metastatic and nonmetastatic thyroid tumors. TCRdb redid the clone calls on the PCR reads using MiXCR. This sample has nearly 15,000 clones; about 21% occur once, and the top ten carry 13%. The entire patient cohort was treatment-naive prior to thyroid surgery. What was sequenced was blood. The source is a female donor with papillary thyroid cancer or a benign thyroid nodule (not recorded which). Some clones in this sample may be carry-over from other donors' samples.

CDR3 protein: CASSESRGGTGELFF. CDR3 bases: TGTGCCAGCAGTGAATCTCGAGGGGGAACCGGGGAGCTGTTTTTT. The chain uses TRBV2 and TRBJ2-2; TRBD1 might be the D (6 bases). The CDR3 is made up of 15 amino acids. Germline V gene sequence: CDR1 SNHLY, CDR2 FYNNEI. V was trimmed by 2 bases and J by 5 bases, leaving 12 bases between them. The variable domain in full, with the rest retrieved from reference TRBV2 and TRBJ2-2, is EPEVTQTPSHQVTQMGQEVILRCVPISNHLYFYWYRQILGQKVEFLVSFYNNEISEKSEIFDDQFSVERPDGSNFTLKIRSTKLEDSAMYFCASSESRGGTGELFFGEGSRLTVL.

This clone was observed a handful of times. V usage is TRBV6-1 and J usage is TRBJ2-3, with 9 bases matching TRBD1. V lost 1 base to trimming and J lost 6 bases; unmatched junction nucleotides: 11. The germline V gene encodes CDR1 MNHNS and CDR2 SASEGT. This CDR3 has 17 residues. The CDR3 is CASSEVGQGQGYDTQYF. CDR3 DNA: TGTGCCAGCAGTGAAGTGGGGCAGGGACAGGGTTACGATACGCAGTATTTT.

This clone counts as medium-sized. The V gene is TRBV19, the J gene TRBJ1-5; no definite D call. The CDR3 has 12 amino acids. Germline V lookup: CDR1 LNHDA, CDR2 SQIVND (reference sequence). Trimming shortened V by 4 bases and J by 6 bases, and 7 bases separated the two germline ends. As DNA, the CDR3 is TGTGCCAGTAGTACGGGGATTCAGCCCCAGCATTTT. It is translated as CASSTGIQPQHF. Drawing the rest from reference TRBV19 and TRBJ1-5, the complete variable domain is DGGITQSPKYLFRKEGQNVTLSCEQNLNHDAMYWYRQDPGQGLRLIYYSQIVNDFQKGDIAEGYSVSREKKESFPLTVTSAQKNPTAFYLCASSTGIQPQHFGDGTRLSIL.

The chain couples TRBV5-1 to TRBJ2-5; 7 bases align to TRBD2. CDR3 length: 15 amino acids. The J segment lost 4 bases and the V segment lost 0 bases, leaving 6 bases of the junction unmatched. CDR1 and CDR2 (germline): SGHRS, YFSETQ. The CDR3 sequence is CASSLGEGRGETQYF. The CDR3 nucleotides read TGCGCCAGCAGCTTGGGGGAGGGCCGAGGAGAGACCCAGTACTTC. Complete variable domain (other parts from reference TRBV5-1 and TRBJ2-5): KAGVTQTPRYLIKTRGQQVTLSCSPISGHRSVSWYQQTPGQGLQFLFEYFSETQRNKGNFPGRFSGRQFSNSRSEMNVSTLELGDSALYLCASSLGEGRGETQYFGPGTRLLVL.

A word on this clone: A read error may explain this, as a much larger clone is one base away. The chain joins TRBV12-3 or TRBV12-4 to TRBJ2-2; maybe TRBD1 (5 bases). CDR3 length: 13 residues. V shed 9 bases and J shed 2 bases, with 10 bases lying between them. The CDR3 sequence is CASRTLNTGELFF. The DNA of the CDR3 is TGTGCCAGTCGGACACTTAACACCGGGGAGCTGTTTTTT.

This clone was seen at least ten times. Being one base from a much bigger clone, this may be a read error. This chain connects TRBV4-3 to TRBJ2-3, with 7 bases that match TRBD2. The V and J ends lost 4 bases and 4 bases, in that order; junction bases with no gene match: 11. Germline CDR1 LGHNA, CDR2 YSLEER. The CDR3 loop spans 16 amino acids. The CDR3 DNA follows: TGCGCCAGCAGCCGAGGGTCGGGAGGCATCGCAGATACGCAGTATTTT. Encoded protein: CASSRGSGGIADTQYF.

This clone was detected many times. Other DNA sequences in the sample encode the same CDR3. The chain uses TRBV5-1 and TRBJ2-2; D gene unclear. V lost 4 bases and J lost 1, with 5 bases in between. Germline values: CDR1 SGHRS, CDR2 YFSETQ. The length of the CDR3 is 13 residues. The chain's CDR3 is CASSMKNTGELFF. For the CDR3, the DNA is TGCGCCAGCAGCATGAAGAACACCGGGGAGCTGTTTTTT.

This clone was picked up many times. The rearrangement joins TRBV11-2 to TRBJ2-5; 12 nucleotides align to TRBD1. Germline V gene lookup returns CDR1 SGHAT and CDR2 FQNNGV. The CDR3 has 16 residues. V lost 5 bases to trimming and J lost 5 bases; unmatched junction nucleotides: 9. The CDR3 protein is CASSLISGTGGETQYF. CDR3 nucleotide sequence: TGTGCCAGCAGCCTCATTTCCGGGACAGGGGGCGAGACCCAGTACTTC. The variable domain in full, with the rest retrieved from reference TRBV11-2 and TRBJ2-5, is EAGVAQSPRYKIIEKRQSVAFWCNPISGHATLYWYQQILGQGPKLLIQFQNNGVVDDSQLPKDRFSAERLKGVDSTLKIQPAKLEDSAVYLCASSLISGTGGETQYFGPGTRLLVL.

About this clone itself: This is likely a read error, given that the CDR3 carries no conserved phenylalanine or tryptophan at its end. The rearrangement links TRBV28 to TRBJ1-2, with D perhaps TRBD1 (5 bases). The CDR3 is made up of 14 amino acids. V was cut by 4 bases and J by 3 bases, with 12 bases left in between. The germline V gene has CDR1 MDHEN and CDR2 SYDVKM. CDR3 DNA: TGTGCCAGCAGTTCGGCACAGGCATACTATGGCTACACCCTC. Protein: CASSSAQAYYGYTL.

This clone showed up just a few times. This may come from a read error, since a much larger clone is one base off. The genes are TRBV20-1 and TRBJ2-3; a possible D gene is TRBD2 (5 bases). Germline values: CDR1 DFQATT, CDR2 SNEGSKA (reference sequence). The CDR3 sequence is 15 residues long. Between the trimmed V and J ends, which lost 0 bases and 5 bases, there was a span of 15 bases. In DNA, the CDR3 is TGCAGTGCTAGAGATGGGCTAGAGGGCATAGATACGCAGTATTTT. This encodes CSARDGLEGIDTQYF.